The rows below give T cell receptor beta chains drawn from one sample of a study of blood T cell repertoires in COVID-19. Profiled with immunoSEQ multiplex PCR; TCRdb holds only in-frame clones, not every one. The sample consists of some 300,000 clones, around 89% of them appearing once. The sample consisted of PBMCs or T cells enriched from blood (not recorded which). These receptor sequences come from a woman aged 60-75 years in a cohort exposed to, infected with or recovered from COVID-19 (not recorded which). Each CDR3 is given with its conserved first and last residue. The order of the fields is D gene, J gene, V gene, clone size, CDR3 DNA, CDR3 protein. The D gene is left open where the match is weak. A row's size may be missing; if present it is once, few, many or a size class.

D: TRBD2
J: TRBJ2-1
V: TRBV9
size: -
DNA: TGTGCCAGCAGCGTAGGGATAGGGGGGACTAGCGGACAGAGCTCCTACAATGAGCAGTTCTTC
CDR3: CASSVGIGGTSGQSSYNEQFF

D: -
J: TRBJ1-4
V: TRBV7-9
size: -
DNA: TGTGCCAGCAGCTTATTCCAGGGAATATTAAATGAAAAACTGTTTTTT
CDR3: CASSLFQGILNEKLFF

D: -
J: TRBJ1-5
V: TRBV28
size: -
DNA: TGTGCCAGCAGCACACAGTTTAATCAGCCCCAGCATTTT
CDR3: CASSTQFNQPQHF

D: -
J: TRBJ2-3
V: TRBV13
size: -
DNA: TGTGCCAGCAGCTGGGCTAGCATAACAGATACGCAGTATTTT
CDR3: CASSWASITDTQYF

D: -
J: TRBJ2-1
V: TRBV19
size: -
DNA: TGTGCCAGTAGTTACTACCCGAGCTCCTACAATGAGCAGTTCTTC
CDR3: CASSYYPSSYNEQFF

D: TRBD2
J: TRBJ2-5
V: TRBV28
size: -
DNA: TGTGCCAGCACCCTAGCGGGTAGGGAGACCCAGTACTTC
CDR3: CASTLAGRETQYF

D: TRBD2
J: TRBJ2-2
V: TRBV6-6
size: -
DNA: TGTGCCAGCAGTTACTCGGCTCTAGCGGGGGGGGAGCTGTTTTTT
CDR3: CASSYSALAGGELFF

D: TRBD1
J: TRBJ1-4
V: TRBV18
size: -
DNA: TGTGCCAGCTCACACCAGACAGGGCCTAATGAAAAACTGTTTTTT
CDR3: CASSHQTGPNEKLFF

D: TRBD1
J: TRBJ1-5
V: TRBV28
size: -
DNA: TGTGCCAGCAGTCTAACAGGGGGCAGCAATCAGCCCCAGCATTTT
CDR3: CASSLTGGSNQPQHF

D: TRBD2
J: TRBJ2-1
V: TRBV4-2
size: -
DNA: TGTGCCAGCAGCCAAGAAAGTGAACCGAAGCGGGAAGGGTCCTACAATGAGCAGTTCTTC
CDR3: CASSQESEPKREGSYNEQFF

D: -
J: TRBJ2-2
V: TRBV12-3/TRBV12-4
size: few
DNA: TGTGCCAGCAGCTCCTTAGCAGACGGGGAGCTGTTTTTT
CDR3: CASSSLADGELFF

D: TRBD2
J: TRBJ2-2
V: TRBV12-5
size: -
DNA: TGTGCTAGTGGTTTGGTACGGCCTAGCGGAAACACCGGGGAGCTGTTTTTT
CDR3: CASGLVRPSGNTGELFF

D: -
J: TRBJ2-7
V: TRBV27
size: once
DNA: TGTGCCAGCAGTCTCAGGGGAGCTGAATACGAGCAGTACTTC
CDR3: CASSLRGAEYEQYF

D: -
J: TRBJ2-1
V: TRBV9
size: -
DNA: TGTGCCAGCAGCGTAGACGAGGTTGGAGGGGACTCCTACAATGAGCAGTTCTTC
CDR3: CASSVDEVGGDSYNEQFF

D: -
J: TRBJ1-1
V: TRBV19
size: -
DNA: TGTGCCAGTAGTATACGGCGGGACACTGAAGCTTTCTTT
CDR3: CASSIRRDTEAFF

D: -
J: TRBJ1-1
V: TRBV19
size: -
DNA: TGTGCCAGTAGTATCTCGGGTACCGGAGGCACTGAAGCTTTCTTT
CDR3: CASSISGTGGTEAFF

D: -
J: TRBJ1-2
V: TRBV25-1
size: -
DNA: TGTGCCAGCACCCCCCGGGGAGTCTTCTATGGCTACACCTTC
CDR3: CASTPRGVFYGYTF

D: TRBD2
J: TRBJ2-2
V: TRBV25-1
size: -
DNA: TGTGCCAGCGTCAATAGCGGGAGGGACACCGGGGAGCTGTTTTTT
CDR3: CASVNSGRDTGELFF

D: -
J: TRBJ1-1
V: TRBV19
size: -
DNA: TGTGCCAGTACCGGGACAAACAATCCCCGAGCTTTCTTT
CDR3: CASTGTNNPRAFF

D: -
J: TRBJ2-1
V: TRBV6-4
size: -
DNA: TGTGCCAGCAGTGACGCGCTAGCAGTTAATGAGCAGTTCTTC
CDR3: CASSDALAVNEQFF

D: TRBD1
J: TRBJ1-4
V: TRBV28
size: -
DNA: TGTGCCAGCAGTTTAACGGGACAGGGGGCGCAGGAACTGTTTTTT
CDR3: CASSLTGQGAQELFF

D: -
J: TRBJ1-1
V: TRBV9
size: -
DNA: TGTGCCAGCAGCGGGGGTCGATTTCGAGGGCTGAGGACTGAAGCTTTCTTT
CDR3: CASSGGRFRGLRTEAFF

D: TRBD2
J: TRBJ2-1
V: TRBV5-8
size: -
DNA: TGTGCCAGCAGCCGAGGACTAGCGGGGATCACTGAGCAGTTCTTC
CDR3: CASSRGLAGITEQFF

D: TRBD1
J: TRBJ1-6
V: TRBV24-1
size: -
DNA: TGTGCCACCAGTGACCCAACAGGGGAGAGTTCACCCCTCCACTTT
CDR3: CATSDPTGESSPLHF

D: -
J: TRBJ2-1
V: TRBV9
size: -
DNA: TGTGCCAGCAGCGTAGAGGGAGCGTTGTGGAATGAGCAGTTCTTC
CDR3: CASSVEGALWNEQFF

D: -
J: TRBJ2-5
V: TRBV5-1
size: -
DNA: TGCGCCAGCACCGAAACAGGGTTTACAGGAGAGACCCAGTACTTC
CDR3: CASTETGFTGETQYF

D: -
J: TRBJ2-7
V: TRBV19
size: -
DNA: TGTGCCAGTAGTATAATTAAAGACGGGACCTACGAGCAGTACTTC
CDR3: CASSIIKDGTYEQYF

D: TRBD1
J: TRBJ2-5
V: TRBV10-2
size: once
DNA: TGCGCCAGCAGTGTGGACAGGGCTCAGGAGACCCAGTACTTC
CDR3: CASSVDRAQETQYF

D: TRBD2
J: TRBJ2-2
V: TRBV3-1/TRBV3-2
size: -
DNA: TGTGCCAGCAGCAAAACAGCAGGGGCCCTTGGCGGGAGGGTCTCCGGGGAGCTGTTTTTT
CDR3: CASSKTAGALGGRVSGELFF

D: -
J: TRBJ1-5
V: TRBV11-2
size: -
DNA: TGTGCCAGCAGCGCACGACCTGCGATTGCGGGTGCTCAGCCCCAGCATTTT
CDR3: CASSARPAIAGAQPQHF

D: TRBD2
J: TRBJ2-3
V: TRBV7-9
size: -
DNA: TGTGCCAGCAGCTCCCGGGAGGCTAACACAGATACGCAGTATTTT
CDR3: CASSSREANTDTQYF

D: -
J: TRBJ2-5
V: TRBV7-9
size: once
DNA: TGTGCCAGCAGCACCGCGGGGAGCCAAGAGACCCAGTACTTC
CDR3: CASSTAGSQETQYF

D: TRBD2
J: TRBJ2-7
V: TRBV6-2/TRBV6-3
size: -
DNA: TGTGCCAGCAGATACCCCGGGACTAGCAGATTAGAAAGCTACGAGCAGTACTTC
CDR3: CASRYPGTSRLESYEQYF

D: TRBD1
J: TRBJ2-4
V: TRBV19
size: -
DNA: TGTGCCAGTAGTAGCCAGGGGGACGGTACCAAAAACATTCAGTACTTC
CDR3: CASSSQGDGTKNIQYF

D: -
J: TRBJ2-2
V: TRBV9
size: -
DNA: TGTGCCAGCAGCGTCGAGACAGGAAGTACCGGGGAGCTGTTTTTT
CDR3: CASSVETGSTGELFF

D: TRBD2
J: TRBJ2-3
V: TRBV5-4
size: few
DNA: TGTGCCAGCAGTCGGGGACTAGCGGGAGTAGGACGTACAGATACGCAGTATTTT
CDR3: CASSRGLAGVGRTDTQYF

D: TRBD2
J: TRBJ2-7
V: TRBV28
size: once
DNA: TGTGCCAGCGGGCTTAAGCTAGCGGGATTCTACGAGCAGTACTTC
CDR3: CASGLKLAGFYEQYF

D: -
J: TRBJ2-7
V: TRBV5-1
size: once
DNA: TGCGCCAGCAGCCCCGGGTCGGCGGGGGAGCAGTACTTC
CDR3: CASSPGSAGEQYF

D: -
J: TRBJ2-7
V: TRBV28
size: -
DNA: TGTGCCAGCAGTTTCGGTAGCTCCTACGAGCAGTACTTC
CDR3: CASSFGSSYEQYF

D: -
J: TRBJ2-1
V: TRBV9
size: once
DNA: TGTGCCAGCAACCCGACCCGGAGCTCCTACAATGAGCAGTTCTTC
CDR3: CASNPTRSSYNEQFF

D: TRBD2
J: TRBJ2-5
V: TRBV7-7
size: -
DNA: TGTGCTAGCAGAGACCTAGCGGGAGTGGAGGAGACCCAGTACTTC
CDR3: CASRDLAGVEETQYF

D: -
J: TRBJ2-1
V: TRBV5-4
size: -
DNA: TGTGCCAGCAGTTCAGTCAAGACAAGCTACAATGAGCAGTTCTTC
CDR3: CASSSVKTSYNEQFF

D: TRBD1
J: TRBJ1-1
V: TRBV28
size: -
DNA: TGTGCCAGCAGGGTTAGACAGGGCCCGGGCACTGAAGCTTTCTTT
CDR3: CASRVRQGPGTEAFF

D: -
J: TRBJ1-5
V: TRBV7-6
size: -
DNA: TGTGCCAGCAGCTTAATTTCAGGGGTGGGTCAGCCCCAGCATTTT
CDR3: CASSLISGVGQPQHF

D: -
J: TRBJ2-1
V: TRBV3-1/TRBV3-2
size: -
DNA: TGTGCCAGCAGCCAAGATTGGACGCGGGTGGCGTTCTTC
CDR3: CASSQDWTRVAFF

D: -
J: TRBJ1-6
V: TRBV27
size: once
DNA: TGTGCCAGCAAGGGGGAGAGCTCCTATAATTCACCCCTCCACTTT
CDR3: CASKGESSYNSPLHF

D: -
J: TRBJ1-1
V: TRBV15
size: -
DNA: TGTGCCACCAGCAGAGAAGGGGGCACTGAAGCTTTCTTT
CDR3: CATSREGGTEAFF

D: TRBD2
J: TRBJ2-1
V: TRBV9
size: -
DNA: TGTGCCAGCAGCGTAGGACTAGCGGGAGATCAGGTCGGGCAGTTCTTC
CDR3: CASSVGLAGDQVGQFF

D: TRBD2
J: TRBJ2-2
V: TRBV9
size: -
DNA: TGTGCCAGCAGCGTAGAGGGAGCTAGCGGATTCACCGGGGAGCTGTTTTTT
CDR3: CASSVEGASGFTGELFF

D: TRBD1
J: TRBJ1-1
V: TRBV6-5
size: -
DNA: TGTGCCAGCAGTTACGAGGGGGCGAAGACTGAAGCTTTCTTT
CDR3: CASSYEGAKTEAFF

D: TRBD1
J: TRBJ1-2
V: TRBV9
size: -
DNA: TGTGCCAGCAGCGTAGAGGGGGCAGGGCCCTATGGCTACACCTTC
CDR3: CASSVEGAGPYGYTF

D: TRBD2
J: TRBJ2-1
V: TRBV9
size: -
DNA: TGTGCCAGCAGCGTAGAAAGCGGGAGGACCTACAATGAGCAGTTCTTC
CDR3: CASSVESGRTYNEQFF

D: TRBD1
J: TRBJ2-2
V: TRBV6-5
size: -
DNA: TGTGCCAGTAGGGGACAGCCGAACACCGGGGAGCTGTTTTTT
CDR3: CASRGQPNTGELFF

D: TRBD2
J: TRBJ2-7
V: TRBV10-3
size: -
DNA: TGTGCCATCAGTGGGGCGGGAGAGGTCCGGTACGAGCAGTACTTC
CDR3: CAISGAGEVRYEQYF

D: TRBD1
J: TRBJ1-5
V: TRBV10-2
size: -
DNA: TGCGCCAGCAGTGAAACAGGGGGTGGACAGCCCCAGCATTTT
CDR3: CASSETGGGQPQHF

D: -
J: TRBJ1-6
V: TRBV4-3
size: -
DNA: TGCGCCAGCAGCCAAGCTCAGTATTCACCCCTCCACTTT
CDR3: CASSQAQYSPLHF

D: TRBD2
J: TRBJ2-7
V: TRBV18
size: -
DNA: TGTGCCAGCTCACCGCGACTAGCGGGGCTCTCCTACGAGCAGTACTTC
CDR3: CASSPRLAGLSYEQYF

D: TRBD1
J: TRBJ1-2
V: TRBV19
size: -
DNA: TGTGCCAGTAGTCCCGACAGGGACTATGGCTACACCTTC
CDR3: CASSPDRDYGYTF

D: TRBD1
J: TRBJ2-7
V: TRBV11-2
size: -
DNA: TGTGCCAGCAGCCCTCCCGGGACAGGGATCTACGAGCAGTACTTC
CDR3: CASSPPGTGIYEQYF